This TCR beta chain appears in the sequencing data of a study of Ad26.COV2.S vaccination and SARS-CoV-2 variants. The sample holds a few counts of this clone. The antigen is not known. The study, taken as a whole, reports: Placebo recipients and vaccine recipients were similar in non-spike TCR breadth. The placebo group had lower spike-specific TCR breadth than the vaccine recipients did.

There are 16 residues in the CDR3. Germline V lookup: CDR1 LNHDA, CDR2 SQIVND (reference sequence). Trimming pared 4 bases from V and 2 bases from J, leaving 15 bases between. Using immunoSEQ multiplex PCR, the repertoire was profiled, and TCRdb retains in-frame clones only, with some absent. Of about 350,000 clones listed, about 92% are singletons. The clonotype was recovered from a human donor who had recovered from COVID-19. The chain is built from TRBV19 and TRBJ1-3, with D hard to call. Sequenced material: peripheral blood, taken after recovery from COVID-19. The CDR3 DNA reads TGTGCCAGTAGTACCCCCCCTGGGGAGGCTGGAAACACCATATATTTT. This sequence encodes CASSTPPGEAGNTIYF.